This is a list of T cell receptor beta chains from one sample in a study of regulatory T cells in long-lasting Graves disease. Using its own MiXCR run on the multiplex PCR reads, TCRdb lists one record per CDR3 protein. The table records some 340,000 distinct CDR3 sequences, 10% to 15% of them present only once. The sample was also reused in another study, on T cells in Graves' hyperthyroidism and ophthalmopathy.

Sequenced here: peripheral blood mononuclear cells (PBMCs), sampled at new diagnosis, from a patient treated with antithyroid drugs. The receptors here all came from a woman aged 18-29 years with Graves disease. The CDR3 runs from the conserved cysteine through the conserved F or W. A D gene is named only where the DNA matches it firmly. Clone sizes are given selectively: once, few, many, or a class where the clone is expanded.

j_call v_call d_call clone_size cdr3_nt cdr3_aa
TRBJ1-1 TRBV27 . many TGTGCCAGCAGTACCCAACAGGGTGTGTCCACTGAAGCTTTCTTT CASSTQQGVSTEAFF
TRBJ2-2 TRBV7-2 TRBD1 . TGTGCCAGCAGCCTTGACAGGGTGGGGTCCGGGGAGCTGTTTTTT CASSLDRVGSGELFF
TRBJ2-1 TRBV6-5 TRBD1 . TGTGCCAGCAGTTACCACAGGGGATTGGGGCTAGGGCAGTTCTTC CASSYHRGLGLGQFF
TRBJ2-1 TRBV7-3 . many TGTGCCAGCAGCTGGGGAGGGGGGAACTCCTACAATGAGCAGTTCTTC CASSWGGGNSYNEQFF
TRBJ2-7 TRBV28 . many TGTGCCAGCAGTTCGAGTTGGGAGCCCTACGAGCAGTACTTC CASSSSWEPYEQYF
TRBJ1-1 TRBV7-2 . few TGTGCCAGCAGCTTCGGTTTGGGGGGGGGGGGGACTGAAGCTTTCTTT CASSFGLGGGGTEAFF
TRBJ2-2 TRBV11-1 TRBD2 many TGTGCCAGCAGCTTAAGGTGGAGCGAGCGGGGGGCGAACACCGGGGAGCTGTTTTTT CASSLRWSERGANTGELFF
TRBJ2-1 TRBV7-9 TRBD1 many TGTGCCAGCAGCTTAGCGCCGGGGGGACAGGGCTACAATGAGCAGTTCTTC CASSLAPGGQGYNEQFF
TRBJ1-5 TRBV7-9 . many TGTGCCAGCAGCTTAGGGGGCTCGGGCAATCAGCCCCAGCATTTT CASSLGGSGNQPQHF
TRBJ2-3 TRBV11-2 . many TGTGCCAGCCTAAAAGTGGATACGCAGTATTTT CASLKVDTQYF
TRBJ1-1 TRBV6-1 TRBD1 many TGTGCCAGCAACACAGGGGACAGTCATACGAACACTGAAGCTTTCTTT CASNTGDSHTNTEAFF